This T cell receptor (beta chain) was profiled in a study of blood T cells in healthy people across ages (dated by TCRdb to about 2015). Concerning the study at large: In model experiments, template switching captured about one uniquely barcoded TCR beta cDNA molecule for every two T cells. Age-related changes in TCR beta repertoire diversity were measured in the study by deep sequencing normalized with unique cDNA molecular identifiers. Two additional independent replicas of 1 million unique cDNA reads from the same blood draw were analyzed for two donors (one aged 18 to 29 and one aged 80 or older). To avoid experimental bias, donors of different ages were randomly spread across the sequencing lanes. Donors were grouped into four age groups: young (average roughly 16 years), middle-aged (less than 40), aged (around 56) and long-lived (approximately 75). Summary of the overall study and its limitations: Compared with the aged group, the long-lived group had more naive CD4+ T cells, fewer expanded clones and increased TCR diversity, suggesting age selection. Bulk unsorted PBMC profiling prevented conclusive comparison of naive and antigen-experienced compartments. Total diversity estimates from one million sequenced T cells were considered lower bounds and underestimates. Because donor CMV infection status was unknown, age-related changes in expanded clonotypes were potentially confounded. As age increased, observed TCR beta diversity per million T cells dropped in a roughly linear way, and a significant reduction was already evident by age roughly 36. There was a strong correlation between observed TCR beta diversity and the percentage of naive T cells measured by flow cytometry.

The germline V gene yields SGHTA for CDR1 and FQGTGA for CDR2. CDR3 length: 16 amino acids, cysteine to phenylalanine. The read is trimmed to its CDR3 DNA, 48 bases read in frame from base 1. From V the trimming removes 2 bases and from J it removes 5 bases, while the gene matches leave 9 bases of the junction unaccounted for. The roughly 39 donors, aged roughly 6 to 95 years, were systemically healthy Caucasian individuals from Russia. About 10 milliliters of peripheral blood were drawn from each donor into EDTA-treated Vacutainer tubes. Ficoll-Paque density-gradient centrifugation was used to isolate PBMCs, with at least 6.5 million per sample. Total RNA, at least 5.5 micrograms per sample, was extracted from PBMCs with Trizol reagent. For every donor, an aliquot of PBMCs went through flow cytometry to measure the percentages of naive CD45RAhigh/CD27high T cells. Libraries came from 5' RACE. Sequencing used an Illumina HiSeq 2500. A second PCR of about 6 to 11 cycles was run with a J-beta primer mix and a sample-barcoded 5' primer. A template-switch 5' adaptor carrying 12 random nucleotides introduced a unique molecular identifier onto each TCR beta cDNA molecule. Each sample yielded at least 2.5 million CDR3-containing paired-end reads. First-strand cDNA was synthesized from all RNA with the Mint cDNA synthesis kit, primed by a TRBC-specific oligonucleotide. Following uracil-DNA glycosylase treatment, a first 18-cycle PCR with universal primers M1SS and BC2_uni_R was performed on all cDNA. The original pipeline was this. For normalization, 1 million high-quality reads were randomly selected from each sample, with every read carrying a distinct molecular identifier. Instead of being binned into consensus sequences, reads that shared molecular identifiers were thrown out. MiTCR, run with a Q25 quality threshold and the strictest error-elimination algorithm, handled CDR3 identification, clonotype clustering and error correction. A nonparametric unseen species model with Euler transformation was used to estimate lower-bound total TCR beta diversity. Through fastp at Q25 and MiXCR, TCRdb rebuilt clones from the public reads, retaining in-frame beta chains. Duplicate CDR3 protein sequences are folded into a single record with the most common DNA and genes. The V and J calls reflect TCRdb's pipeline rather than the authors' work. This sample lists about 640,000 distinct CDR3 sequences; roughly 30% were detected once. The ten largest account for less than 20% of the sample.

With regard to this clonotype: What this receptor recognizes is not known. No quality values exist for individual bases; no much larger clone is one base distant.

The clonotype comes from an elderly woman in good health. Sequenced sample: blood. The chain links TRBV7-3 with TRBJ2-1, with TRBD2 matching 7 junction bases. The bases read TGTGCCAGCAGCTTATTGGGTGGGGGGGTTGACAATGAGCAGTTCTTC. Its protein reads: CASSLLGGGVDNEQFF.